The present entry profiles one TCR beta chain with its context. Its cognate antigen is unknown. This specimen comes from a study of cytomegalovirus exposure and HLA in healthy donors. The PCR had 60 Vbeta and 13 Jbeta primers. This table comes from immunoSEQ multiplex PCR, and its TCRdb copy is limited to in-frame clones, with some not included. The sample includes under 150,000 clones, about 80% of them seen just once. Study-level findings and limits: It was reported that the classifier diagnosed cytomegalovirus status with high specificity and sensitivity in both the original and validation cohorts. When a later analysis was performed, an Asian-associated ancestry cluster reportedly had fewer N-insertions than the approximately 680-donor mean. Analysis performed later showed TCR beta chains linked to HLA being more clonally expanded than equally common others. Another analysis was done later, and it associated fewer than 20,000 TCR beta sequences with HLA alleles at 0.05 false discovery rate.

This CDR3 comprises 15 residues. Germline CDR1 and CDR2: SGHRS and YFSETQ. V shed 4 bases and J 7 bases; nucleotides not matched to a gene: 7. Sequencing was performed on PBMCs. The sequence came from a woman aged 25 to 45 in good health and CMV-seronegative. The chain uses TRBV5-1 and TRBJ1-4, with TRBD1 matching 10 bases. The CDR3 region is CASSLDRGHSEKLFF. In DNA, the CDR3 is TGCGCCAGCAGCCTCGACAGGGGGCATTCTGAAAAACTGTTTTTT.